This T cell receptor beta chain was profiled in a study of blood T cell repertoires in COVID-19. Across the whole study: Both acute and convalescent COVID-19 samples were obtained from the United States, Italy and Spain.

Original methodology: Reference gene primer amplification gave nucleated cell count estimates. Here immunoSEQ multiplex PCR was the method, and the copy in TCRdb shows in-frame clones only, minus some. From that table come the V and J calls and clone size; the DNA was used to work out D and trimming. The sample holds 200,000 to 300,000 clones, roughly 80% seen once. V was trimmed by 0 bases and J by 4 bases, leaving 21 bases between them. This CDR3 spans 18 amino acids. Per the germline V gene, CDR1 is LNHDA and CDR2 is SQIVND (reference sequence). The specimen was peripheral blood. The chain combines TRBV19 with TRBJ2-5; possible D gene TRBD1, 6 bases. This TCR derives from a woman aged 80 or older with acute or convalescent COVID-19. CDR3 DNA sequence: TGTGCCAGTAGTATAGATCTTGTGGGACAAGGATCAACAGAGACCCAGTACTTC. It translates to CASSIDLVGQGSTETQYF.